The clone carrying this TCR beta chain was counted between two and nine times. Its target is not known. Profiling relied on immunoSEQ multiplex PCR, and the TCRdb table lists in-frame clones only, not all of them. This table holds fewer than 35,000 clones, approximately 89% found once. This specimen belongs to a study of OX40 agonist ivuxolimab in advanced cancers. Study details: The dose of intravenous ivuxolimab that patients received every 2 weeks ranged from 0.01 to 10 mg/kg.

Findings and limits, study-wide: Still undetermined is the antigen specificity of the expanded peripheral T cells.

Trimming stripped 3 bases from V and 8 bases from J, with 13 bases between. Germline V CDR1 and CDR2: SGHAT, FQNNGV. The CDR3 contains 13 residues. This TCR was sampled from an adult with an advanced solid tumor such as melanoma, head and neck, liver or kidney cancer. The sequencing here drew on CD4+ or CD8+ T cells sorted from blood, taken in a trial of the OX40 agonist ivuxolimab. The chain combines TRBV11-2 with TRBJ1-1; D is ambiguous. The CDR3 nucleotides read TGTGCCAGCAGCTTGGCGGTTACTGCAGAAGCTTTCTTT. This gives the protein CASSLAVTAEAFF.